Sequencing of this T cell receptor (beta chain) was carried out in a study of patients and donors after allogeneic stem cell transplantation. The CDR3 is 15 residues long. Germline CDR1 is KGHDR and CDR2 is SFDVKD. Germline trimming cut 5 bases from V and 3 bases from J; bases unmatched to any gene: 8. This clonotype was counted only a few times. TCRdb re-called the RT-PCR reads through MiXCR, storing one row per CDR3 protein. The sample lists about 74,000 distinct CDR3 sequences, more than 20% occurring once. This chain links TRBV24-1 with TRBJ2-5; 7 bases fit TRBD1. The receptor was derived from a human donor who was either an allogeneic HSCT recipient or a stem cell or donor lymphocyte infusion donor (not recorded which). It is not recorded whose cells these are; they may come from a transplant donor. Source material: blood, either unsorted or a sorted T cell fraction (not recorded which). CDR3: CATSAGGDPEETQYF. CDR3 sequence (DNA): TGTGCCACCAGTGCAGGGGGAGACCCCGAAGAGACCCAGTACTTC.